Below, 10 T cell receptor beta chains from the same sample are listed, as sequenced in a study of blood T cell repertoires in COVID-19. Repertoires were generated with immunoSEQ multiplex PCR, while TCRdb's copy carries only in-frame clones and drops some. The sample records 150,000 to 200,000 clones, roughly nine tenths being singletons. The sample comprised peripheral blood. These receptors were obtained from a woman in her sixties with COVID-19, enrolled during active disease.

This clone was seen a few times. J is TRBJ1-6 and V is TRBV7-2, with D possibly matching TRBD1 (6 bases). This CDR3 is 15 amino acids long. V was clipped by 3 bases and J by 12 bases, with 18 bases between them. Germline CDR1 and CDR2: SGHTA and FQGNSA. The CDR3 region has the DNA TGTGCCAGCAGCTTCCCACAGGGAAGGGATCGACCCCTCCACTTT. Amino acid sequence: CASSFPQGRDRPLHF.

The chain combines TRBV28 with TRBJ1-5; the match to TRBD1 covers 8 bases. Germline V gene data show CDR1 as MDHEN and CDR2 as SYDVKM. V shed 6 bases and J 5 bases; nucleotides not matched to a gene: 6. This CDR3 is 14 amino acids long. CDR3 in amino acids: CASRWTGIDQPQHF. In DNA form, the CDR3 reads TGTGCCAGCAGGTGGACAGGGATCGATCAGCCCCAGCATTTT.

Here the CDR3 reads CASSQGGNGDSPLHF. CDR3 DNA sequence: TGTGCCAGCTCACAAGGGGGAAACGGGGATTCACCCCTCCACTTT. The chain uses TRBV18 and TRBJ1-6; D perhaps matches TRBD1 (6 bases). This CDR3 has 15 residues. Trimming stripped 4 bases from V and 8 bases from J, with 15 bases between. Germline lookup yields CDR1 KGHSH and CDR2 LQKENI.

The V call is TRBV27, the J call TRBJ1-6, with TRBD1 matching over 7 bases. Germline assignment: CDR1 MNHEY and CDR2 SMNVEV (reference sequence). The CDR3 has 18 residues. Trimming removed 1 base from V and 4 bases from J; junction bases left unmatched: 10. The CDR3 nucleotides read TGTGCCAGCAGTTTATACGTTCCAGGGGGTGGGTATAATTCACCCCTCCACTTT. This encodes CASSLYVPGGGYNSPLHF.

This chain joins TRBV5-1 and TRBJ2-1, with D possibly TRBD1 on 7 matching bases. The V gene lost 4 bases and the J gene lost 7 bases, with 18 bases spanning the gap. Germline lookup yields CDR1 SGHRS and CDR2 YFSETQ. The CDR3 runs to 15 residues. CDR3 DNA: TGCGCCAGCAGCCAAACCGACAGGGCGGGAAATGAGCAGTTCTTC. Its translation is CASSQTDRAGNEQFF.

The chain is built from TRBV11-3 and TRBJ1-1, with D perhaps matching TRBD1 (5 bases). The CDR3 covers 14 residues. The germline CDR1 and CDR2 sequences are SGHNT and YENEEA. Trimming shortened V by 3 bases and J by 4 bases, and 12 bases separated the two germline ends. The CDR3 here is CASSFRGRSTEAFF. As DNA, the CDR3 is TGTGCCAGCAGCTTTAGGGGAAGAAGCACTGAAGCTTTCTTT. Together with reference TRBV11-3 and TRBJ1-1, the CDR3 gives the full variable domain: EAGVVQSPRYKIIEKKQPVAFWCNPISGHNTLYWYLQNLGQGPELLIRYENEEAVDDSQLPKDRFSAERLKGVDSTLKIQPAELGDSAVYLCASSFRGRSTEAFFGQGTRLTVV.

V is TRBV28 and J is TRBJ1-6; D is ambiguous. Germline assignment: CDR1 MDHEN and CDR2 SYDVKM. V lost 2 bases and J lost 9, with 14 bases in between. The CDR3 length is 15 residues. CDR3 nucleotides: TGTGCCAGCAGTTTAAGCTCACCTTTTAGTTCACCCCTCCACTTT. Protein product: CASSLSSPFSSPLHF. Full variable domain (rest looked up from reference TRBV28 and TRBJ1-6): DVKVTQSSRYLVKRTGEKVFLECVQDMDHENMFWYRQDPGLGLRLIYFSYDVKMKEKGDIPEGYSVSREKKERFSLILESASTNQTSMYLCASSLSSPFSSPLHFGNGTRLTVT.

The count of this clone is one. The rearrangement uses TRBV4-3 and TRBJ2-3; perhaps TRBD1 as D (6 bases). In germline, CDR1 is LGHNA, CDR2 YSLEER. The CDR3 is 16 amino acids. The V gene lost 8 bases and the J gene lost 4 bases, with 22 bases spanning the gap. DNA for the CDR3: TGCGCCAGCGGCCTAGGGGGACCCGGTGGCGCAGATACGCAGTATTTT. Translating it yields CASGLGGPGGADTQYF.

This chain uses TRBV15 with TRBJ2-5, with 7 nucleotides matching TRBD1. Unmatched junction bases numbered 4, after V lost 5 bases and J lost 1 base. The CDR3 has 14 residues. Germline lookup yields CDR1 LNHNV and CDR2 YYDKDF (reference sequence). This CDR3 reads CATSRWDSQETQYF. The CDR3 nucleotides are TGTGCCACCAGCCGATGGGACAGCCAAGAGACCCAGTACTTC.

The rearrangement uses TRBV21-1 and TRBJ1-5. TRBV21-1 is listed as a pseudogene. The CDR3 contains 17 residues. The CDR3 nucleotides are TGTGCCAGCAGCAAAGTAGCGGGGGCGACGAGGAATCAGCCCCAGCATTTT. Translated, it gives CASSKVAGATRNQPQHF.